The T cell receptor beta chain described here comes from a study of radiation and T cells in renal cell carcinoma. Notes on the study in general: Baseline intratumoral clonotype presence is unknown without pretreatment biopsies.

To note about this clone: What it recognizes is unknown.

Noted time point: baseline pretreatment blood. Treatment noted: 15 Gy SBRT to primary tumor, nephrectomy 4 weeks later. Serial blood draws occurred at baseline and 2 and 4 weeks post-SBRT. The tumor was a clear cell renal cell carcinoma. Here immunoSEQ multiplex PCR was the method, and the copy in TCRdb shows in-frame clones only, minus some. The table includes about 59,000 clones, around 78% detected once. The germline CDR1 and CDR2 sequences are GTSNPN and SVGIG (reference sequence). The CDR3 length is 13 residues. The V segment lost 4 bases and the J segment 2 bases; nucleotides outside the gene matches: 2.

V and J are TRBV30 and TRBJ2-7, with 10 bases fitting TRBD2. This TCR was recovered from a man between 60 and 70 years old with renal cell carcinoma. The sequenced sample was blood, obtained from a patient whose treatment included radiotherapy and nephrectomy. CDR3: CAWNSGGPYEQYF. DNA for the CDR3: TGTGCCTGGAATAGCGGGGGGCCCTACGAGCAGTACTTC.